The present entry profiles one TCR beta chain with its context. Germline trimming cut 5 bases from V and 5 bases from J; bases unmatched to any gene: 10. The germline V gene has CDR1 MNHEY and CDR2 SMNVEV (reference sequence). The CDR3 covers 15 residues. The data were taken from a study of blood T cell repertoires in COVID-19. About the study: Sites in the United States, Italy and Spain provided acute and convalescent COVID-19 samples. From T cells, B-cell-depleted T cells, or PBMCs came the material, which was cDNA or gDNA.

As originally analysed: Reference gene primer amplification yielded estimated nucleated cell counts. TCRdb's copy holds only in-frame clones and misses some; the assay was immunoSEQ multiplex PCR. V, J and clone size are those of that table, while D and trimming were read from the DNA. The profile shows roughly 260,000 clones, around 90% of them singletons. The V and J genes are TRBV27 and TRBJ1-1; 8 nucleotides line up with TRBD1. The clonotype originates from a woman aged 50 to 65 who had recovered from COVID-19. Sequencing was performed on peripheral blood. The CDR3: CASSGQGAGNTEAFF. The CDR3 DNA reads TGTGCCAGCAGTGGCCAGGGGGCAGGGAATACTGAAGCTTTCTTT.